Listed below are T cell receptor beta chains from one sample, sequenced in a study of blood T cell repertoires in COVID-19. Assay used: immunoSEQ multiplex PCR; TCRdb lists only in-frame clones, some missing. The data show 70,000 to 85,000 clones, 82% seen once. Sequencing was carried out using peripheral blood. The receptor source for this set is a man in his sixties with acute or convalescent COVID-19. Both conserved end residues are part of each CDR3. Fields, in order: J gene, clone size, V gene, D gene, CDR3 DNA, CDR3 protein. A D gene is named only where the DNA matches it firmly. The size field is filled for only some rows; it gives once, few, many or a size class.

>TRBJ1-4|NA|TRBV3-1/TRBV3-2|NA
TGTGCCAGCAGCCAAGAAGGGCCGGGGACAGAAAAACTGTTTTTT
CASSQEGPGTEKLFF
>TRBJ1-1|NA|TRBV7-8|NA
TGTGCCAGCAGCTTAAAAAGCCAGAACACTGAAGCTTTCTTT
CASSLKSQNTEAFF
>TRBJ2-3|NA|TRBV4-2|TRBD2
TGTGCCAGCAAGATTAGCGGGGAGGGGACAGATACGCAGTATTTT
CASKISGEGTDTQYF
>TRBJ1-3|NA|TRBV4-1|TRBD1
TGCGCCAGCAGCCCAGGGACAGGTAATAGAAACACCATATATTTT
CASSPGTGNRNTIYF
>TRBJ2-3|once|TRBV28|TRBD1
TGTGCCAGCGTACAGGGGGGTGCAGATACGCAGTATTTT
CASVQGGADTQYF
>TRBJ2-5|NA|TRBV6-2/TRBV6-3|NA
TGTGCCAGCAGTCCCCCCAGGCGACCTTATGTGACCCAGTACTTC
CASSPPRRPYVTQYF
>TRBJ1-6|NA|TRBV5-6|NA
TGTGCCAGCAGCTGGGCCACCGGCATCAATTCACCCCTCCACTTT
CASSWATGINSPLHF
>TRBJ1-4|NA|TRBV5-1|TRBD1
TGCGCCAGCAGCTCATTCGGGACAGGGGAAGAAAAACTGTTTTTT
CASSSFGTGEEKLFF
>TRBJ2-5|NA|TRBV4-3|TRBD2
TGCGCCAGCAGCCAATCCATAGGACTAGCCGGGGAGACCCAGTACTTC
CASSQSIGLAGETQYF
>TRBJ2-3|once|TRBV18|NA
TGTGCCAGCTCACTTCAGGGCGGTAACACAGATACGCAGTATTTT
CASSLQGGNTDTQYF
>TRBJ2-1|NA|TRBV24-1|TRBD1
TGTGCCACCAGTGCGGGACAGGACACTATAGGGCAGTTCTTC
CATSAGQDTIGQFF
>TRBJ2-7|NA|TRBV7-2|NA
TGTGCCAGCAGCCCTTTTCCCAGAGGCTCCTCATACGAGCAGTACTTC
CASSPFPRGSSYEQYF
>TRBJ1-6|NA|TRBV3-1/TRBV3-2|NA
TGTGCCAGCAGCCTTGGAGGTCCGGCCCCCCTCCACTTT
CASSLGGPAPLHF
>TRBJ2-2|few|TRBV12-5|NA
TGTGCTAGTGGTCCCCCCTCTCCCCTACGGGGCACCGGGGAGCTGTTTTTT
CASGPPSPLRGTGELFF
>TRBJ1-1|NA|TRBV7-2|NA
TGTGCCAGCAGCTTATTGGGGGCGCGGGAGACTGAAGCTTTCTTT
CASSLLGARETEAFF
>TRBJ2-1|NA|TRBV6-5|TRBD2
TGTGCCAGCAGTTGGGGGGGAGCCTCACGGAATGAGCAGTTCTTC
CASSWGGASRNEQFF
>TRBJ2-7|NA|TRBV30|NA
TGTGCCTGGAGTGCCGGGGGACAGATCTACGAGCAGTACTTC
CAWSAGGQIYEQYF
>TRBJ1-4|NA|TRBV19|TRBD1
TGTGCCAGTAGTATGACAGGGGACGTCAATGAAAAACTGTTTTTT
CASSMTGDVNEKLFF
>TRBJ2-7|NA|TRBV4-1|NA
TGCGCCAGCAGCCACAGGGACGGGAGTTACGAGCAGTACTTC
CASSHRDGSYEQYF
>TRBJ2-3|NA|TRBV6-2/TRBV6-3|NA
TGTGCCAGCAGTGAGGATGTTGGCACAGATACGCAGTATTTT
CASSEDVGTDTQYF
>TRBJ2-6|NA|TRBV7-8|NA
TGTGCCAGCAGCTTAGATCGGTCCTCTGGGGCCAACGTCCTGACTTTC
CASSLDRSSGANVLTF
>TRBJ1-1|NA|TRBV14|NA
TGTGCCAGCAGCTTACGAGGGACACTCCGAAGAAGTACTGAAGCTTTCTTT
CASSLRGTLRRSTEAFF
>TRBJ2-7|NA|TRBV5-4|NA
TGTGCCAGCAGCCGGGCGGCGGACAGCACCGTTAACGAGCAGTACTTC
CASSRAADSTVNEQYF
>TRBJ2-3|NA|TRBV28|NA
TGTGCCAGCAGGCCGAGCAGGGGCGCAACAGATACGCAGTATTTT
CASRPSRGATDTQYF
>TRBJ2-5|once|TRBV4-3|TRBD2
TGCGCCAGCAGCCAAGATTGGCTAGCGGGAGTTTTAGAGACCCAGTACTTC
CASSQDWLAGVLETQYF
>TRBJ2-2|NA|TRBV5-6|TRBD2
TGTGCCAGCAGCCCACAGCGGGGGGGCGACACCGGGGAGCTGTTTTTT
CASSPQRGGDTGELFF
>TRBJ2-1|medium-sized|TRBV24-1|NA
TGTGCCACCAGCGACAGTAGCTCCTACAATGAGCAGTTCTTC
CATSDSSSYNEQFF
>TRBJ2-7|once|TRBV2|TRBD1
TGTGCCAGCAGGACCGGGACAGCCTCCTACGAGCAGTACTTC
CASRTGTASYEQYF
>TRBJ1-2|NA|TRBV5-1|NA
TGCGCCAGCAGCTTGGCCGGGGGGGAGGCTGGCTACACCTTC
CASSLAGGEAGYTF
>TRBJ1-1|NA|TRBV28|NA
TGTGCCAGCAGTTTAGAGTTGCAGGTGCCTTTCTTT
CASSLELQVPFF
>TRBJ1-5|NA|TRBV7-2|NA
TGTGCCAGCAGCTTAGCACAGGGAGCTCAGCCCCAGCATTTT
CASSLAQGAQPQHF
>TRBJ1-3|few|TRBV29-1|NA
TGCAGCGTTTCCAGGGGACTACCAGGAAACACCATATATTTT
CSVSRGLPGNTIYF
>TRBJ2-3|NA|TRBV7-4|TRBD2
TGTGCCAGCACCCTCAAGCGGGGGGGCCGAGATACGCAGTATTTT
CASTLKRGGRDTQYF
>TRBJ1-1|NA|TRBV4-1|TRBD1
TGCGCCAGCAGCCCGGGACAGAATTATCCTGAAGCTTTCTTT
CASSPGQNYPEAFF
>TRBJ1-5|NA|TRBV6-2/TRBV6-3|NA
TGTGCCAGCAGTTACTCGATGACAGACCATCAGCCCCAGCATTTT
CASSYSMTDHQPQHF
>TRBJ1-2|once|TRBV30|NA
TGTGCCTGGAGCCAGGGTGCTAGTGGCTACACCTTC
CAWSQGASGYTF
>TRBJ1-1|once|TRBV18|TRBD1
TGTGCCAGCTCACCGATAAGAGGGGGCTGGGGGGACACTGAAGCTTTCTTT
CASSPIRGGWGDTEAFF
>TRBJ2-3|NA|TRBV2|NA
TGTGCCAGCAGTGAAGGCCCAGTCACAGATACGCAGTATTTT
CASSEGPVTDTQYF
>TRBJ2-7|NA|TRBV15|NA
TGTGCCACCAGCAGAAAAGGGGTCTCCTACGAGCAGTACTTC
CATSRKGVSYEQYF
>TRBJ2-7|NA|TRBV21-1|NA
TGTGCCAGCAGCAAATTTAGACAGGGGTTGGACTACGAGCAGTACTTC
CASSKFRQGLDYEQYF
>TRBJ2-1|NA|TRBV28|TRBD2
TGTGCCAGCAGCCCCAGTAGAGGGAGGGCCCCGTTCTTC
CASSPSRGRAPFF
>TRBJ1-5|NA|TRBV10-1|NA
TGCGCCAGCAGTGTCTGCATGTCCCGGGATAGCAATCAGCCCCAGCATTTT
CASSVCMSRDSNQPQHF
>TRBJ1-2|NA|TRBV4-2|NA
TGTGCCAGCAGCCAAGATGGATCCGGGACACTCATCGACGGCTACACCTTC
CASSQDGSGTLIDGYTF
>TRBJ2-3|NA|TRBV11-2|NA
TGTGCCAGCAGCACCCAACTAGTAGGCACAGATACGCAGTATTTT
CASSTQLVGTDTQYF
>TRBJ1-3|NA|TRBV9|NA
TGTGCCAGCAACTTTGGGGGGGTCCGCGAAAACACCATATATTTT
CASNFGGVRENTIYF
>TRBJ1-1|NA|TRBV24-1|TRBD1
TGTGCCACCAGTGATCCGGGCCGGACAGGGAGCACTGAAGCTTTCTTT
CATSDPGRTGSTEAFF
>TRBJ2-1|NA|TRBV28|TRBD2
TGTGCCAGCAGTTCAGGGACTAGTGGGAGCGGCAATGAGCAGTTCTTC
CASSSGTSGSGNEQFF
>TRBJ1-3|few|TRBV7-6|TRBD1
TGTGCCAGCAGCCCTCAGACAGGGGGCTTGGACACCATATATTTT
CASSPQTGGLDTIYF
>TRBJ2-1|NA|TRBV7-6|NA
TGTGCCAGCAGCACACGCCGTATGGCGGGGTACAATGAGCAGTTCTTC
CASSTRRMAGYNEQFF
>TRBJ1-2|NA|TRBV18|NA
TGTGCCAGCCCCCCGGGAGGGACACGGAATGGCTACACCTTC
CASPPGGTRNGYTF
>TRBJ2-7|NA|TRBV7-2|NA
TGTGCCAGCAGCTTAGTTCTGTTCTACGAGCAGTACTTC
CASSLVLFYEQYF
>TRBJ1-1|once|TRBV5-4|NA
TGTGCCAGCAGCGATAAAAACCTCGCGGACACTGAAGCTTTCTTT
CASSDKNLADTEAFF
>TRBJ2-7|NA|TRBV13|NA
TGTGCCAGCAGCATGGGACTGTACGAGCAGTACTTC
CASSMGLYEQYF
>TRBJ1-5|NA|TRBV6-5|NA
TGTGCCAGCAGTTCTCGACACAATAAAGGCAATCAGCCCCAGCATTTT
CASSSRHNKGNQPQHF
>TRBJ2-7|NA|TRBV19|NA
TGTGCCAGTGACCAGGGCTACGAGCAGTACTTC
CASDQGYEQYF